This passage covers 16 T cell receptor beta chains from one sample sequenced in a study of blood T cell repertoires in COVID-19. Produced via immunoSEQ multiplex PCR; TCRdb's table is partial and in-frame only. The repertoire has fewer than 200,000 clones, around 80% of them found once; the top ten carry about 7%. Material for sequencing was peripheral blood. These receptors all come from a man aged 65 to 85 with active or convalescent COVID-19.

The rearrangement uses TRBV19 and TRBJ1-1; D is possibly TRBD1 (5 bases). CDR3 size: 13 residues. The V gene lost 5 bases and the J gene lost 4 bases, with 11 bases spanning the gap. CDR1 LNHDA and CDR2 SQIVND come from the germline V gene (reference sequence). Written as DNA, the CDR3 is TGTGCCAGTAGTTTTCAGGGTGGCACTGAAGCTTTCTTT. The encoded protein is CASSFQGGTEAFF.

V usage is TRBV6-2 or TRBV6-3 and J usage is TRBJ1-5; D may be TRBD1 (5 bases). The CDR3 contains 17 residues. The ends were cut back, 6 bases at V and 6 bases at J, with 24 bases in the middle. In germline, CDR1 is MNHEY, CDR2 SVGEGT. CDR3 DNA sequence: TGTGCCAGCAGCAAACGTCGGAGTGGCAGGGAGGCTCAGCCCCAGCATTTT. Protein product: CASSKRRSGREAQPQHF.

The V and J genes are TRBV24-1 and TRBJ2-2; D might be TRBD2 (6 bases). This CDR3 is built from 19 residues. V was pared by 2 bases and J by 1 base, with 19 bases between. Looked up from germline, CDR1 is KGHDR and CDR2 is SFDVKD. CDR3 residues: CATSDYKIRETWNTGELFF. CDR3 in DNA: TGTGCCACCAGTGATTATAAGATACGGGAGACCTGGAACACCGGGGAGCTGTTTTTT.

The chain employs TRBV10-1 and TRBJ2-3, with TRBD2 matching over 9 bases. The germline V gene encodes CDR1 WNHNN and CDR2 SYGVQD (reference sequence). CDR3 length equals 17 residues. V was clipped by 3 bases and J by 6 bases; unmatched bases: 13. CDR3 in amino acids: CASSEEAGGPGKDTQYF. DNA of the CDR3: TGCGCCAGCAGTGAAGAGGCGGGAGGGCCGGGGAAGGATACGCAGTATTTT.

The gene calls are TRBV3-1 (or the pseudogene TRBV3-2) and TRBJ2-1; TRBD2 might be the D (5 bases). Germline CDR1 is LGHDT and CDR2 is YNNKEL (reference sequence). CDR3 length: 14 residues. V dropped 3 bases and J dropped 9 bases, with 15 bases sitting between them. The DNA of the CDR3 is TGTGCCAGCAGCCAGGCGGGCGAGCGTGGTGAGCAGTTCTTC. It specifies CASSQAGERGEQFF.

The chain joins TRBV5-1 to TRBJ2-7; D call uncertain. CDR3 length equals 15 residues. The V gene lost 4 bases and the J gene lost 2 bases, with 16 bases spanning the gap. Germline V gene sequence: CDR1 SGHRS, CDR2 YFSETQ. DNA for the CDR3: TGCGCCAGCAGCCGAGGAACTCTCCCCCCCTACGAGCAGTACTTC. Protein: CASSRGTLPPYEQYF. Based on the CDR3 plus reference TRBV5-1 and TRBJ2-7, the full variable domain is KAGVTQTPRYLIKTRGQQVTLSCSPISGHRSVSWYQQTPGQGLQFLFEYFSETQRNKGNFPGRFSGRQFSNSRSEMNVSTLELGDSALYLCASSRGTLPPYEQYFGPGTRLTVT.

This clone turned up a few times. The CDR3 region has the DNA TGTGCCAGCAGTCACCCCGACAGGCGGTCCGAAGCTTTCTTT. Protein sequence: CASSHPDRRSEAFF. This sequence joins TRBV6-6 and TRBJ1-1; tentatively, D is TRBD1 (6 bases). V dropped 5 bases and J dropped 8 bases, with 18 bases sitting between them. Per the germline V gene, CDR1 is MNHNY and CDR2 is SVGAGI (reference sequence). The CDR3 length is 14 residues.

The chain has TRBV27 and TRBJ1-6; D is undetermined. V was shortened by 3 bases and J by 18 bases, with 6 bases between the two germline ends. The CDR3 is 9 residues long. Germline CDR1 MNHEY, CDR2 SMNVEV (reference sequence). DNA of the CDR3: TGTGCCAGCAGTTTTCCATCCCACTTT. Translating gives CASSFPSHF.

This clone has a single count. V and J are TRBV19 and TRBJ2-5; 12 bases align to TRBD2. The germline V gene has CDR1 LNHDA and CDR2 SQIVND (reference sequence). V shed 5 bases and J 3 bases; nucleotides not matched to a gene: 10. This CDR3 spans 17 amino acids. The CDR3 sequence: CASSQRILAGGEETQYF. The DNA of the CDR3 is TGTGCCAGTAGTCAAAGGATACTAGCGGGGGGCGAAGAGACCCAGTACTTC.

V gene TRBV7-2 combines with J gene TRBJ2-1; 7 nucleotides agree with TRBD2. Germline V gene data show CDR1 as SGHTA and CDR2 as FQGNSA. V shed 5 bases and J 13 bases; nucleotides not matched to a gene: 5. The CDR3 extends over 11 amino acids. In DNA, the CDR3 is TGTGCCAGCAGCCGCGGGGAGGGACAGTTCTTC. As protein: CASSRGEGQFF.

On this clone itself: This sample also contains other DNA sequences that code for the same CDR3. The chain uses TRBV12-3 or TRBV12-4 and TRBJ1-1, with D unclear. This CDR3 is 12 amino acids long. V was trimmed by 1 base and J by 5 bases, leaving 5 bases between them. The CDR3 reads CASSLVSTEAFF. CDR3 in DNA: TGTGCCAGCAGTTTAGTCAGTACTGAAGCTTTCTTT.

In this sample, this clone turned up a few times. J is TRBJ2-7 and V is TRBV5-1; TRBD2 is a possible D gene (5 bases). This CDR3 is built from 12 residues. Trimming pared 0 bases from V and 6 bases from J, leaving 7 bases between. CDR1 and CDR2 (germline): SGHRS, YFSETQ. CDR3 bases: TGCGCCAGCAGCTTGGCGGGGTCCGAGCAGTACTTC. It translates to CASSLAGSEQYF. Based on the CDR3 plus reference TRBV5-1 and TRBJ2-7, the full variable domain is KAGVTQTPRYLIKTRGQQVTLSCSPISGHRSVSWYQQTPGQGLQFLFEYFSETQRNKGNFPGRFSGRQFSNSRSEMNVSTLELGDSALYLCASSLAGSEQYFGPGTRLTVT.

The chain joins TRBV12-3 or TRBV12-4 to TRBJ1-6; perhaps TRBD1 as D (6 bases). This CDR3 contains 12 residues. The V end was cut by 8 bases, the J end by 8 bases, with 10 bases between. Here the CDR3 DNA reads TGTGCCAGCCGACAGGCTGATTCACCCCTCCACTTT. Its protein is CASRQADSPLHF.

The chain combines TRBV29-1 with TRBJ1-1; D not certain. V was pared by 6 bases and J by 1 base, with 6 bases between. Germline-derived CDR1 and CDR2 are SQVTM and ANQGSEA. CDR3 length: 11 amino acids. The CDR3 sequence is CSVASNTEAFF. The CDR3 coding sequence is TGCAGCGTAGCCTCGAACACTGAAGCTTTCTTT.

This sequence joins TRBV12-5 and TRBJ2-7; 7 nucleotides match TRBD1. Germline V gives CDR1 LGHNT, CDR2 FRNRAP. CDR3 length: 18 residues. The ends lost 3 bases at V and 4 bases at J; junction bases unmatched: 18. The CDR3 is CASGFTPRIRGRGYEQYF. DNA of the CDR3: TGTGCTAGTGGTTTCACCCCTCGGATAAGGGGGCGTGGATACGAGCAGTACTTC.

V usage is TRBV7-2 and J usage is TRBJ1-2; 7 positions agree with TRBD1. The CDR3 totals 16 residues. CDR1 is SGHTA and CDR2 is FQGNSA in the germline V gene. V shed 1 base, J shed 2 bases, and the junction held 7 bases outside the gene matches. Written as DNA, the CDR3 is TGTGCCAGCAGCTTAGAGGGGGCGAATTCAAACTATGGCTACACCTTC. It codes for CASSLEGANSNYGYTF.